This record concerns one T cell receptor beta chain sequence. The antigen remains unidentified. Each donor was healthy, and each was a bone marrow donor. This record belongs to a study of cytomegalovirus exposure and HLA in healthy donors. Study-wide results and caveats: The study listed roughly 150 cytomegalovirus-associated TCR beta chains. The authors confirmed in vitro that a few CMV-associated chains were specific for CMV antigens. For TCR beta chains, V- and J-gene trimming was later linked to a missense DCLRE1C variant.

PCR employed 60 Vbeta and 13 Jbeta primers. Clones were read by immunoSEQ multiplex PCR, and TCRdb kept only the in-frame ones, dropping some. The sample contains 180,000 or so clones, approximately 83% of which appear only once. CDR3 size: 15 residues. Trimming left V 7 bases short and J 5 bases short, with 17 bases between. Looked up from germline, CDR1 is MNHNY and CDR2 is SVGAGI (reference sequence). This sequence originates from a man younger than 35 in good health and CMV-seropositive. Sequenced material: PBMCs. The J gene is TRBJ2-2, the V gene TRBV6-6; maybe TRBD1 (6 bases). The CDR3 reads CASKKQGLSTGELFF. The CDR3 nucleotides read TGTGCCAGCAAGAAACAGGGTTTGTCGACCGGGGAGCTGTTTTTT.